This entry lists 20 T cell receptor beta chains sequenced from one sample in a study of cytomegalovirus exposure and HLA in healthy donors. Primers included in the PCR were 60 Vbeta and 13 Jbeta primers. The data were produced by immunoSEQ multiplex PCR, yet TCRdb's version contains in-frame clones alone and is incomplete. The repertoire holds about 170,000 clones, with around 78% as singletons. The source material was PBMCs. Every receptor here comes from a woman under 40 in good health and CMV-seropositive.

This clone was recorded once. V and J are TRBV18 and TRBJ2-7; D is possibly TRBD1 (6 bases). V was shortened by 0 bases and J by 4 bases, with 13 bases between the two germline ends. Germline CDR1 reads KGHSH; CDR2 reads LQKENI. There are 15 residues in the CDR3. The CDR3 region is CASSPPFLQGYEQYF. The CDR3 coding sequence is TGTGCCAGCTCACCACCTTTTTTACAGGGATACGAGCAGTACTTC.

As concerns this clone: At one end the junction does not follow the germline gene, possibly because of a read error. This chain uses TRBV27 with TRBJ2-7; no definite D call. Germline V CDR1 and CDR2: MNHEY, SMNVEV (reference sequence). The CDR3 runs 12 residues. CDR3 residues: CASNSPIAYLHF. The CDR3 DNA follows: TGTGCCAGCAATTCCCCCATCGCCTATCTACACTTC.

The chain carries TRBV5-6 and TRBJ2-5, with 9 bases that match TRBD1. The J segment lost 4 bases and the V segment lost 0 bases, leaving 7 bases of the junction unmatched. Germline loops: CDR1 SGHDT, CDR2 YYEEEE. This CDR3 contains 16 residues. As DNA, the CDR3 is TGTGCCAGCAGCTTGGACAGGGGGCGGTTTGGAGAGACCCAGTACTTC. Translated, it gives CASSLDRGRFGETQYF.

The genes are TRBV19 and TRBJ1-5; D is undetermined. Deletions cut 5 bases from V and 0 bases from J, with 17 bases between. This CDR3 contains 17 residues. Looked up from germline, CDR1 is LNHDA and CDR2 is SQIVND (reference sequence). The CDR3 nucleotides read TGTGCCAGTAGTGATCTAGGGAGCCTTCATAGCAATCAGCCCCAGCATTTT. It translates to CASSDLGSLHSNQPQHF.

The chain links TRBV7-2 to TRBJ2-3; 7 bases fit TRBD1. CDR3 length equals 14 residues. After removal of 4 bases from V and 5 bases from J, the junction contained 6 bases not matched to a gene. CDR1 is SGHTA and CDR2 is FQGNSA in the germline V gene. The CDR3 DNA reads as TGTGCCAGCAGCTCCCAGGGGGTGGGAGATACGCAGTATTTT. It specifies CASSSQGVGDTQYF.

The CDR3 is CASSEGGQYSNQPQHF. The CDR3 region has the DNA TGCGCCAGCAGCGAGGGGGGACAGTACAGCAATCAGCCCCAGCATTTT. The rearrangement uses TRBV5-1 and TRBJ1-5, with 7 bases that match TRBD1. The CDR3 extends over 16 amino acids. V trimming: 4 bases; J trimming: 1 base; junction bases outside the gene matches: 8. Per germline, CDR1 SGHRS and CDR2 YFSETQ.

This chain links TRBV20-1 with TRBJ1-1; 8 bases match TRBD1. The CDR3 has 11 residues. Germline CDR1 and CDR2: DFQATT and SNEGSKA (reference sequence). After removal of 4 bases from V and 10 bases from J, the junction contained 5 bases not matched to a gene. The CDR3 is CSAIRGLLAFF. DNA for the CDR3: TGCAGTGCTATCAGGGGGCTGTTAGCTTTCTTT.

The chain joins TRBV9 to TRBJ2-5, with D unresolved. Per the germline V gene, CDR1 is SGDLS and CDR2 is YYNGEE. With 2 bases removed from V and 2 bases from J, the gap between germline ends came to 7 bases. The CDR3 runs 13 residues. The CDR3 is CASSVNGQETQYF. CDR3 DNA: TGTGCCAGCAGCGTGAACGGTCAAGAGACCCAGTACTTC.

The chain combines TRBV9 with TRBJ1-5; no clear D. The CDR3 consists of 14 residues. V lost 3 bases and J lost 1, with 8 bases in between. Germline V gene sequence: CDR1 SGDLS, CDR2 YYNGEE. The CDR3 DNA reads TGTGCCAGCAGCGGCGGGGAAAGCAATCAGCCCCAGCATTTT. Translated, it gives CASSGGESNQPQHF.

The J gene is TRBJ2-7, the V gene TRBV7-9; no firm D call. Germline V gene sequence: CDR1 SEHNR, CDR2 FQNEAQ (reference sequence). Trimming took off 5 bases at V and 0 bases at J, with 17 bases between the two ends. The length of the CDR3 is 16 residues. The CDR3 sequence is CASSLPDFRSSYEQYF. The CDR3 nucleotides are TGTGCCAGCAGCCTACCCGACTTTAGGAGCTCCTACGAGCAGTACTTC. Full variable domain (rest looked up from reference TRBV7-9 and TRBJ2-7): DTGVSQNPRHKITKRGQNVTFRCDPISEHNRLYWYRQTLGQGPEFLTYFQNEAQLEKSRLLSDRFSAERPKGSFSTLEIQRTEQGDSAMYLCASSLPDFRSSYEQYFGPGTRLTVT.

The chain is built from TRBV5-1 and TRBJ1-4; D remains ambiguous. There are 14 residues in the CDR3. In germline, CDR1 is SGHRS, CDR2 YFSETQ. The V gene lost 4 bases and the J gene lost 4 bases, with 11 bases spanning the gap. In DNA form, the CDR3 reads TGCGCCAGCAGCCTCGCGGGGTTTAATGAAAAACTGTTTTTT. Protein sequence: CASSLAGFNEKLFF. The entire variable domain, with the rest obtained from reference TRBV5-1 and TRBJ1-4, is as follows: KAGVTQTPRYLIKTRGQQVTLSCSPISGHRSVSWYQQTPGQGLQFLFEYFSETQRNKGNFPGRFSGRQFSNSRSEMNVSTLELGDSALYLCASSLAGFNEKLFFGSGTQLSVL.

This chain connects TRBV10-3 to TRBJ2-5; 11 nucleotides agree with TRBD1. The DNA end is more similar to TRBJ2-7, so the J call may be wrong. Germline lookup yields CDR1 ENHRY and CDR2 SYGVKD. The CDR3 totals 14 residues. CDR3 nucleotides: TGTGCCATCAGCCGGGGACAGGGGGGCTACGAGCAGTACTTC. Protein sequence: CAISRGQGGYEQYF.

V usage is TRBV19 and J usage is TRBJ2-3; D may be TRBD1 (5 bases). Germline V gene sequence: CDR1 LNHDA, CDR2 SQIVND (reference sequence). This CDR3 spans 14 amino acids. Trimming removed 1 base at V and 3 bases at J, with 8 bases between. The CDR3 spells CASSIGPGTDTQYF. In DNA, the CDR3 is TGTGCCAGTAGTATAGGGCCAGGGACAGATACGCAGTATTTT.

This clone has just one count. The chain employs TRBV7-2 and TRBJ2-1; D gene unclear. This CDR3 has 15 amino acids. Germline V gene data show CDR1 as SGHTA and CDR2 as FQGNSA. V was shortened by 1 base and J by 0 bases, with 7 bases between the two germline ends. CDR3 sequence: CASSLGAFSYNEQFF. CDR3 nucleotide sequence: TGTGCCAGCAGCTTAGGGGCGTTCTCCTACAATGAGCAGTTCTTC.

The chain employs TRBV29-1 and TRBJ2-1; D is uncertain. Germline values: CDR1 SQVTM, CDR2 ANQGSEA. V lost 8 bases and J lost 4, with 12 bases in between. This CDR3 has 12 residues. CDR3 bases: TGCAGCTCGAGTGACACGTACAATGAGCAGTTCTTC. This translates into CSSSDTYNEQFF.

J is TRBJ2-3 and V is TRBV30, with D possibly matching TRBD2 (5 bases). The V and J ends lost 3 bases and 5 bases respectively, with 18 bases between them. Germline CDR1 is GTSNPN and CDR2 is SVGIG (reference sequence). This CDR3 has 15 amino acids. CDR3 nucleotides: TGTGCCTGGAGGCCTATAGCGAGACTCGGAGATACGCAGTATTTT. Its translation is CAWRPIARLGDTQYF.

The V call is TRBV9, the J call TRBJ1-2; D remains unclear. The CDR3 has 12 amino acids. The germline V gene has CDR1 SGDLS and CDR2 YYNGEE. Trimming took off 0 bases at V and 8 bases at J, with 8 bases between the two ends. This CDR3 is CASSVGGRGYTF. The CDR3 DNA sequence: TGTGCCAGCAGCGTAGGAGGGCGCGGCTACACCTTC.

The rearrangement uses TRBV5-1 and TRBJ1-4; 8 bases are shared with TRBD1. Germline CDR1 and CDR2: SGHRS and YFSETQ. This CDR3 is built from 14 residues. V shed 0 bases, J shed 8 bases, and the junction held 3 bases outside the gene matches. The CDR3 DNA reads as TGCGCCAGCAGCTTGGTCAGGGGGCGGGAAAAACTGTTTTTT. Translated: CASSLVRGREKLFF.

The genes are TRBV7-8 and TRBJ2-7; 15 bases match TRBD2. From germline, CDR1 is SGHVS and CDR2 FQNEAQ. The CDR3 contains 17 residues. Unmatched junction bases numbered 7, after V lost 5 bases and J lost 2 bases. The DNA of the CDR3 is TGTGCCAGCAGCCTCCGGACTAGCGGGAGGGGAACCTACGAGCAGTACTTC. This sequence encodes CASSLRTSGRGTYEQYF. The variable domain in full, with the rest retrieved from reference TRBV7-8 and TRBJ2-7, is GAGVSQSPRYKVAKRGQDVALRCDPISGHVSLFWYQQALGQGPEFLTYFQNEAQLDKSGLPSDRFFAERPEGSVSTLKIQRTQQEDSAVYLCASSLRTSGRGTYEQYFGPGTRLTVT.

The chain combines TRBV10-3 with TRBJ2-6, with a possible D match to TRBD2 (6 bases). Trimming shortened V by 0 bases and J by 2 bases, and 14 bases separated the two germline ends. CDR1 is ENHRY, CDR2 SYGVKD, per germline. The CDR3 contains 18 residues. The CDR3 loop reads CAISESFRGGAGANVLTF. In nucleotides, the CDR3 is TGTGCCATCAGTGAGTCCTTTCGGGGAGGCGCTGGGGCCAACGTCCTGACTTTC.